Listed here is a single T cell receptor beta chain. Its antigen is not known. TRB cDNA libraries were made by UMI-labeled 5' RACE. With the 5' RACE reads reprocessed, TCRdb shows one record per CDR3 protein and no DNA. This sample's table has 120,000 to 150,000 distinct CDR3 sequences. These data belong to a study of CXCR3-negative and CXCR3-positive naive CD8 T cells. In the study overall: The study obtained 120 million to 150 million TRB reads, about 1.5 +/- 0.3 million per library.

General study results and limits: Naive subsets showed comparable surface CD5, and TCR interaction strength was also inferred from TRB CDR3 physicochemistry. Against CXCR3-negative naive cells, CXCR3-positive naive cells showed more hydrophobic TRB CDR3s.

Naive cells were sorted as CD45RO-, CCR7+, CD27+ and CD95-. The CDR3 length is 13 residues. Germline V gene sequence: CDR1 SGHDT, CDR2 YYEEEE. This sequence joins TRBV5-6 and TRBJ1-1. The source material was naive CXCR3+ CD8+ T cells from blood. Documented subset: CD45RO-CCR7+CD27+CD95- naive CD8+ T cells expressing CXCR3 (TNR3+). The TCR sequence derives from a human donor in good health. Some clones in this sample may be carry-over from other donors' samples. Here the CDR3 reads CASSGQGGTEAFF. Supplemented by reference TRBV5-6 and TRBJ1-1, the full variable domain reads DAGVTQSPTHLIKTRGQQVTLRCSPKSGHDTVSWYQQALGQGPQFIFQYYEEEERQRGNFPDRFSGHQFPNYSSELNVNALLLGDSALYLCASSGQGGTEAFFGQGTRLTVV.